This record covers a single T cell receptor (beta chain). Its antigen is not known. The ends lost 0 bases at V and 3 bases at J; junction bases unmatched: 5. This CDR3 is 16 amino acids long. Germline lookup yields CDR1 SGHRS and CDR2 YFSETQ. Extraction and reverse transcription of RNA yielded cDNA as the sequencing template. Libraries were prepared by immunoSEQ multiplex PCR; TCRdb keeps only in-frame clonotypes and omits some of them. The repertoire includes 150,000 to 250,000 clones, roughly 64% of them detected once, and 4.5% to 6% sits in the top ten. Treatment here: oral pan-JAK inhibitor, 5-10 mg twice daily. Samples from alopecia areata patients were lesional scalp punch biopsies and peripheral blood. This entry belongs to a study of CD8+ T cells in alopecia areata. At the level of the study: Tofacitinib ran for 6 to 18 months before 6 months off drug. The study's findings and limits: Higher clonality and more expanded CD8+ clones appeared in lesional than normal scalp. While tofacitinib was given, many expanded lesional clones persisted in scalp and blood.

This sequence joins TRBV5-1 and TRBJ1-1, with 10 bases aligning to TRBD1. The sequenced sample was CD4+ T cells sorted from blood, obtained at week 24, from a patient treated with tofacitinib. This TCR derives from a human donor with alopecia areata. CDR3 amino acids: CASSLGQGAWYTEAFF. The CDR3, as DNA: TGCGCCAGCAGCTTGGGACAGGGGGCGTGGTACACTGAAGCTTTCTTT.